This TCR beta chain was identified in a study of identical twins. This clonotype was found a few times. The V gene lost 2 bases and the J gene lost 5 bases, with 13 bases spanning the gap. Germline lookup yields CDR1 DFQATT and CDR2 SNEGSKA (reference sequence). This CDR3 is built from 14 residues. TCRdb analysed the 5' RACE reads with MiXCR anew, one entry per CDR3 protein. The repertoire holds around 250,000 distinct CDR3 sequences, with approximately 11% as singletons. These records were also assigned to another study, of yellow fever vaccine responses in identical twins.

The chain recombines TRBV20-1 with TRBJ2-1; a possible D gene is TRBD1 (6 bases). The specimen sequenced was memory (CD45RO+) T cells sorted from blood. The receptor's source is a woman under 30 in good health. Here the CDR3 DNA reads TGCAGTGCTAGATGGGACAAAGAAAACAATGAGCAGTTCTTC. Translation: CSARWDKENNEQFF.